The T cell receptor (beta chain) described here comes from a study of Graves' ophthalmopathy and Graves' hyperthyroidism. This CDR3 is built from 15 residues. Germline V gene sequence: CDR1 SGDLS, CDR2 YYNGEE. Trimming stripped 4 bases from V and 5 bases from J, with 15 bases between. The hyperthyroidism patients, aged 18 to 65, had been newly diagnosed, with under 2 months' duration. Amplification from RNA transcripts yielded the TCR beta CDR3 regions. Second-round multiplex PCR followed a first-round RT-PCR using HTBI primers. Via MiXCR, TCRdb re-called the multiplex PCR reads, giving one row per CDR3 protein. The sample consists of 600,000 to 650,000 distinct CDR3 sequences, around a fifth of them appearing once.

V and J are TRBV9 and TRBJ2-2, with D possibly called TRBD1 or TRBD2 (6 bases each). The clonotype originates from a woman between 18 and 29 years old with stable Graves' hyperthyroidism. Some clones in this sample may be carry-over from other donors' samples. The specimen sequenced was peripheral blood. CDR3 nucleotides: TGTGCCAGCAGCCCGGAGGGGGGCGGTACCGGGGAGCTGTTTTTT. Translated: CASSPEGGGTGELFF.